What follows are 25 T cell receptor beta chains derived from one specimen sequenced in a study of OX40 agonist ivuxolimab in advanced cancers. TCRdb's table, derived via immunoSEQ multiplex PCR, lists solely in-frame clones and lacks some. The sample lists about 68,000 clones, 85% to 90% seen once, with roughly 0.74% in the top ten. Here the sequenced sample was CD4+ or CD8+ T cells sorted from blood, taken in a trial of the OX40 agonist ivuxolimab. The origin of the receptors is an adult with an advanced solid tumor such as melanoma, head and neck, liver or kidney cancer.

V and J are TRBV4-3 and TRBJ2-7, with D maybe TRBD1 (6 bases). V gave up 0 bases and J gave up 1 base, with 10 bases separating them. Germline V CDR1 and CDR2: LGHNA, YSLEER. This CDR3 is 15 amino acids long. In DNA form, the CDR3 reads TGCGCCAGCAGCCAAGATTGGACAGCATCCTACGAGCAGTACTTC. As protein: CASSQDWTASYEQYF.

This rearrangement joins TRBV29-1 to TRBJ1-5; perhaps TRBD1 as D (5 bases). The CDR3 consists of 13 residues. Germline CDR1 and CDR2: SQVTM and ANQGSEA. The ends were cut back, 6 bases at V and 4 bases at J, with 13 bases in the middle. The CDR3 here is CSVVVEGNQPQHF. The CDR3 bases are TGCAGCGTCGTAGTTGAGGGGAATCAGCCCCAGCATTTT.

The V and J genes are TRBV6-5 and TRBJ1-5; no clear D gene. In germline, CDR1 is MNHEY, CDR2 SVGAGI. There are 14 residues in the CDR3. V dropped 2 bases and J dropped 6 bases, with 11 bases sitting between them. CDR3 protein: CASSYSWAAQPQHF. CDR3 sequence (DNA): TGTGCCAGCAGTTACAGCTGGGCGGCTCAGCCCCAGCATTTT.

The chain couples TRBV6-5 to TRBJ2-7, with 10 bases aligning to TRBD2. This CDR3 has 15 residues. V dropped 2 bases and J dropped 1; count of bases not matched to a gene: 2. CDR1 MNHEY and CDR2 SVGAGI come from the germline V gene. CDR3 region: CASSYTAGGSYEQYF. DNA for the CDR3: TGTGCCAGCAGTTACACAGCGGGGGGGTCCTACGAGCAGTACTTC.

The chain recombines TRBV19 with TRBJ2-2; possibly TRBD1 for D (5 bases). Germline V CDR1 and CDR2: LNHDA, SQIVND (reference sequence). The CDR3 has 15 residues. Trimming took off 6 bases at V and 0 bases at J, with 11 bases between the two ends. For the CDR3, the DNA is TGTGCCAGTAGACCGACAGATACGAACACCGGGGAGCTGTTTTTT. It translates to CASRPTDTNTGELFF.

The CDR3 loop is CASSSGQAQETQYF. The CDR3 nucleotides are TGTGCCAGCAGCTCGGGGCAGGCCCAAGAGACCCAGTACTTC. This chain connects TRBV7-3 to TRBJ2-5; D may correspond to TRBD1 or TRBD2 (5 bases each). Germline V gene sequence: CDR1 SGHTA, CDR2 FQGTGA. CDR3 length equals 14 residues. V was cut by 4 bases and J by 1 base, with 10 bases left in between.

The chain employs TRBV7-9 and TRBJ2-5, with D possibly being TRBD2 (6 bases). Germline loops: CDR1 SEHNR, CDR2 FQNEAQ (reference sequence). The V end lost 0 bases, the J end lost 5 bases, and 7 bases lay between the germline ends. The CDR3 loop spans 13 amino acids. CDR3 DNA: TGTGCCAGCAGCTTAGCAGGGAGGGAGACCCAGTACTTC. This sequence encodes CASSLAGRETQYF. The variable domain in full, completed from reference TRBV7-9 and TRBJ2-5, reads DTGVSQNPRHKITKRGQNVTFRCDPISEHNRLYWYRQTLGQGPEFLTYFQNEAQLEKSRLLSDRFSAERPKGSFSTLEIQRTEQGDSAMYLCASSLAGRETQYFGPGTRLLVL.

This clone was counted only a few times. The chain couples TRBV12-5 to TRBJ1-3; no definite D call. The V and J ends lost 5 bases and 3 bases respectively, with 11 bases between them. This CDR3 comprises 14 residues. The germline gives CDR1 LGHNT, CDR2 FRNRAP. The CDR3 DNA sequence: TGTGCTAGTGGTCTCGGACGGCTTGGAAACACCATATATTTT. Amino acids: CASGLGRLGNTIYF.

This clone was counted a single time. This chain links TRBV7-2 with TRBJ1-4; D gene ambiguous. Germline CDR1 reads SGHTA; CDR2 reads FQGNSA. The CDR3 consists of 15 residues. Deletions cut 5 bases from V and 5 bases from J, with 15 bases between. The chain's CDR3 is CASSAQSLTNEKLFF. DNA for the CDR3: TGTGCCAGCAGCGCGCAGAGTTTGACGAATGAAAAACTGTTTTTT.

This clone was observed a handful of times. The chain recombines TRBV19 with TRBJ1-6; D is perhaps TRBD1 (6 bases). The length of the CDR3 is 13 residues. V dropped 9 bases and J dropped 11 bases, with 17 bases sitting between them. In germline, CDR1 is LNHDA, CDR2 SQIVND (reference sequence). The CDR3 sequence is CASSGGRVPPLHF. The CDR3 nucleotides read TGTGCCAGCTCCGGGGGGCGAGTTCCACCCCTCCACTTT. The whole variable domain, filled in from reference TRBV19 and TRBJ1-6, reads DGGITQSPKYLFRKEGQNVTLSCEQNLNHDAMYWYRQDPGQGLRLIYYSQIVNDFQKGDIAEGYSVSREKKESFPLTVTSAQKNPTAFYLCASSGGRVPPLHFGNGTRLTVT.

The gene calls are TRBV2 and TRBJ1-2; D possibly corresponds to TRBD1 (5 bases). V was shortened by 7 bases and J by 3 bases, with 9 bases between the two germline ends. The CDR3 has 12 amino acids. Per the germline V gene, CDR1 is SNHLY and CDR2 is FYNNEI. The CDR3 nucleotides are TGTGCCAGCACCCGGGGGGACTATGGCTACACCTTC. Translating it yields CASTRGDYGYTF.

The chain is built from TRBV11-3 and TRBJ2-2; unclear D gene. Germline V CDR1 and CDR2: SGHNT, YENEEA. V lost 4 bases, J lost 5 bases, and 17 bases lay in between. This CDR3 has 16 residues. CDR3 nucleotides: TGTGCCAGCAGCTCCGTCGGCCCCTTAGGAACCGGGGAGCTGTTTTTT. Translating it yields CASSSVGPLGTGELFF.

The V gene is TRBV4-2, the J gene TRBJ2-7; 9 nucleotides agree with TRBD2. The CDR3 loop spans 18 amino acids. V lost 1 base, J lost 3 bases, and 13 bases stayed unmatched. CDR1 and CDR2 (germline): LGHNA, YNFKEQ. The CDR3 spells CASSQGLAGDGALYEQYF. The CDR3 DNA sequence: TGTGCCAGCAGCCAAGGGTTAGCGGGGGACGGGGCGCTCTACGAGCAGTACTTC.

As concerns this clone: The sample carries other DNA sequences with the same CDR3. This chain joins TRBV18 and TRBJ2-3; no reliable D call. The CDR3 spans 15 residues. V was clipped by 6 bases and J by 0 bases, with 13 bases between them. The germline CDR1 and CDR2 sequences are KGHSH and LQKENI. This CDR3 is CASSRSSSSTDTQYF. The CDR3 region has the DNA TGTGCCAGCTCCCGCTCCTCTTCAAGCACAGATACGCAGTATTTT.

The J gene is TRBJ2-1, the V gene TRBV18, with 7 bases aligning to TRBD1. V lost 1 base, J lost 8 bases, and 11 bases stayed unmatched. This CDR3 has 16 residues. Germline values: CDR1 KGHSH, CDR2 LQKENI. The CDR3 coding sequence is TGTGCCAGCTCACCACGAATAACAGGGGCGGGCGATGAGCAGTTCTTC. Translated: CASSPRITGAGDEQFF. The variable domain in full, with the rest retrieved from reference TRBV18 and TRBJ2-1, is NAGVMQNPRHLVRRRGQEARLRCSPMKGHSHVYWYRQLPEEGLKFMVYLQKENIIDESGMPKERFSAEFPKEGPSILRIQQVVRGDSAAYFCASSPRITGAGDEQFFGPGTRLTVL.

The chain employs TRBV6-5 and TRBJ2-1; D is ambiguous. V shed 5 bases and J shed 2 bases, with 13 bases lying between them. Germline CDR1 and CDR2: MNHEY and SVGAGI. The length of the CDR3 is 15 residues. For the CDR3, the DNA is TGTGCCAGCAGTCCCCGGATTTCAACCTACAATGAGCAGTTCTTC. It codes for CASSPRISTYNEQFF.

The J gene is TRBJ2-7, the V gene TRBV6-5; 7 bases match TRBD2. Germline V gene lookup returns CDR1 MNHEY and CDR2 SVGAGI. The CDR3 loop spans 16 amino acids. The J segment lost 5 bases and the V segment lost 0 bases, leaving 10 bases of the junction unmatched. CDR3 sequence reads: CASSYSGRVSPNEQYF. The CDR3 nucleotides are TGTGCCAGCAGTTACTCGGGGAGGGTTTCTCCTAACGAGCAGTACTTC.

This clone was observed a few times. The chain links TRBV11-2 to TRBJ2-3; D may be TRBD1 (5 bases). The CDR3 is 17 amino acids. Germline CDR1 and CDR2: SGHAT and FQNNGV. The V end lost 0 bases, the J end lost 0 bases, and 13 bases lay between the germline ends. The CDR3 DNA follows: TGTGCCAGCAGCTTAGATAGTCAGGACACTAGCACAGATACGCAGTATTTT. Residues: CASSLDSQDTSTDTQYF.

This clone was picked up a small number of times. The rearrangement joins TRBV6-5 to TRBJ2-5; 7 nucleotides match TRBD1. V gave up 6 bases and J gave up 7 bases; unmatched junction bases: 11. The CDR3 contains 14 residues. The germline gives CDR1 MNHEY, CDR2 SVGAGI. CDR3 nucleotide sequence: TGTGCCAGCAGCGGCGGACAGGCCACAGGGACCCAGTACTTC. This encodes CASSGGQATGTQYF.

This chain connects TRBV5-6 to TRBJ1-1, with TRBD1 as a possible D gene (5 bases). This CDR3 is 13 amino acids long. CDR1 SGHDT and CDR2 YYEEEE come from the germline V gene. Between the trimmed V and J ends, which lost 2 bases and 8 bases, there was a span of 13 bases. CDR3 in amino acids: CASSFDSRKEAFF. The DNA of the CDR3 is TGTGCCAGCAGCTTTGACAGTCGTAAAGAAGCTTTCTTT.

The chain joins TRBV21-1 to TRBJ2-7; TRBD1 reflects the table's D call only, with no check against the DNA. TRBV21-1 is a pseudogene. The CDR3 spans 16 residues. The CDR3 region is CASSKTGQGASYEQYF. The CDR3 nucleotides read TGTGCCAGCAGCAAAACTGGACAGGGGGCCTCCTACGAGCAGTACTTC.

The chain couples TRBV5-1 to TRBJ2-5; 11 nucleotides align to TRBD2. The V gene end was trimmed by 0 bases and the J gene end by 2 bases; junction bases not matched to a gene: 6. This CDR3 has 17 amino acids. The germline V gene has CDR1 SGHRS and CDR2 YFSETQ. This CDR3 reads CASSLDRLAGGQETQYF. The CDR3 DNA reads TGCGCCAGCAGCTTGGATCGGCTAGCGGGGGGACAAGAGACCCAGTACTTC.

This chain uses TRBV5-6 with TRBJ2-7, with 9 nucleotides matching TRBD2. The CDR3 length is 15 residues. V lost 2 bases, J lost 3 bases, and 6 bases stayed unmatched. Germline loops: CDR1 SGHDT, CDR2 YYEEEE. The CDR3 protein is CASSFEGSGGYEQYF. The CDR3 bases are TGTGCCAGCAGCTTTGAGGGTAGCGGGGGCTACGAGCAGTACTTC.

This chain links TRBV9 with TRBJ2-7; D could derive from TRBD1 or TRBD2 (5 bases each). Trimming took 3 bases from V and 2 from J, leaving 12 bases between them. Germline V gene data show CDR1 as SGDLS and CDR2 as YYNGEE. The CDR3 is made up of 14 amino acids. CDR3 region: CASSDRDPAYEQYF. CDR3 DNA sequence: TGTGCCAGCAGCGATCGGGACCCAGCCTACGAGCAGTACTTC.

This clone showed up just a few times. The CDR3 bases are TGCGCCAGCAGCTTGTATAGCGGGGGAACAGATACGCAGTATTTT. It translates to CASSLYSGGTDTQYF. The chain carries TRBV5-1 and TRBJ2-3; 9 nucleotides agree with TRBD2. V lost 1 base and J lost 3; bases outside the gene matches: 3. CDR3 length equals 15 residues. Germline CDR1 SGHRS, CDR2 YFSETQ. Variable domain in full (rest from reference TRBV5-1 and TRBJ2-3): KAGVTQTPRYLIKTRGQQVTLSCSPISGHRSVSWYQQTPGQGLQFLFEYFSETQRNKGNFPGRFSGRQFSNSRSEMNVSTLELGDSALYLCASSLYSGGTDTQYFGPGTRLTVL.